A single sample gave rise to the 21 T cell receptor beta chains below, sequenced in a study of CD8 T cells in Susac syndrome. RNA in amounts of about 0.5 to 1 ug was reverse transcribed with random hexamers. From the immunoSEQ multiplex PCR reads, TCRdb called clonotypes with MiXCR, one entry per CDR3 protein. The sample has about 100,000 distinct CDR3 sequences, nearly 97% seen once; the top ten hold 0.25% to 0.35%. The material sequenced was CD8+ T cells from PBMCs. Receptor source: a human donor with Susac syndrome.

V gene TRBV20-1 combines with J gene TRBJ2-3; D not certain. This CDR3 has 12 residues. Germline CDR1 is DFQATT and CDR2 is SNEGSKA (reference sequence). V was cut by 0 bases and J by 5 bases, with 6 bases left in between. CDR3 nucleotide sequence: TGCAGTGCTAGAGATGTGCTAGATACGCAGTATTTT. This codes for CSARDVLDTQYF.

V gene TRBV25-1 combines with J gene TRBJ2-3; D is unclear. The CDR3 consists of 13 residues. The V gene's germline CDR1 is MGHDK and CDR2 SYGVNS. The ends were cut back, 2 bases at V and 0 bases at J, with 3 bases in the middle. For the CDR3, the DNA is TGTGCCAGCAGTGAAGGCAGCACAGATACGCAGTATTTT. This sequence encodes CASSEGSTDTQYF. Variable domain in full (rest from reference TRBV25-1 and TRBJ2-3): EADIYQTPRYLVIGTGKKITLECSQTMGHDKMYWYQQDPGMELHLIHYSYGVNSTEKGDLSSESTVSRIRTEHFPLTLESARPSHTSQYLCASSEGSTDTQYFGPGTRLTVL.

The rearrangement links TRBV13 to TRBJ2-7; D perhaps matches TRBD2 (5 bases). CDR1 and CDR2 (germline): PRHDT, FYEKMQ (reference sequence). This CDR3 region has 13 residues. Trimming took 3 bases from V and 6 from J, leaving 12 bases between them. The chain's CDR3 is CASSFGSRGEQYF. CDR3 bases: TGTGCCAGCAGCTTTGGAAGTCGGGGCGAGCAGTACTTC.

The chain joins TRBV20-1 to TRBJ2-7; tentatively, D is TRBD2 (6 bases). The CDR3 is 13 amino acids. CDR1 DFQATT and CDR2 SNEGSKA come from the germline V gene (reference sequence). Here the CDR3 DNA reads TGCAGGCGTTTGGAGGGAGGACACCTTCGTGAGTACTTC. Protein sequence: CRRLEGGHLREYF.

The chain couples TRBV27 to TRBJ1-2; TRBD1 might be the D (6 bases). The CDR3 contains 14 residues. The germline V gene has CDR1 MNHEY and CDR2 SMNVEV (reference sequence). The V gene lost 4 bases and the J gene lost 4 bases, with 13 bases spanning the gap. In DNA form, the CDR3 reads TGTGCCAGCAGTTCCAACAGGGATGGCTATGGCTACACCTTC. The encoded protein is CASSSNRDGYGYTF.

The CDR3 is CATSRDQQSGEQFF. CDR3 DNA sequence: TGTGCCACCAGCAGAGATCAACAGTCCGGAGAGCAGTTCTTC. V and J are TRBV15 and TRBJ2-1; D is ambiguous. This CDR3 region has 14 residues. Germline CDR1 and CDR2: LNHNV and YYDKDF (reference sequence). Trimming stripped 0 bases from V and 10 bases from J, with 13 bases between. The full variable domain, in which reference TRBV15 and TRBJ2-1 provide the parts outside the CDR3, is DAMVIQNPRYQVTQFGKPVTLSCSQTLNHNVMYWYQQKSSQAPKLLFHYYDKDFNNEADTPDNFQSRRPNTSFCFLDIRSPGLGDTAMYLCATSRDQQSGEQFFGPGTRLTVL.

CDR3 DNA: TGTGCCAGCAGCATCGGGACAGGAGCTAATCAGCCCCAGCATTTT. This encodes CASSIGTGANQPQHF. This rearrangement joins TRBV7-9 to TRBJ1-5, with 8 bases aligning to TRBD1. Looked up from germline, CDR1 is SEHNR and CDR2 is FQNEAQ (reference sequence). Losses at the gene ends were 5 bases for V and 4 bases for J; bases not matched to a gene: 7. This CDR3 comprises 15 residues.

This rearrangement joins TRBV6-6 to TRBJ2-7; 8 bases fit TRBD2. V was clipped by 5 bases and J by 5 bases; unmatched bases: 8. The CDR3 runs 14 residues. Germline loops: CDR1 MNHNY, CDR2 SVGAGI (reference sequence). The DNA for the CDR3 is TGTGCCAGCAGTATAAAGGCGGGAGGCGACGAGCAGTACTTC. Encoded protein: CASSIKAGGDEQYF.

As concerns this clonotype: An end of the junction differs from the germline gene, which may be a read error. V and J are TRBV18 and TRBJ2-6; no definite D call. CDR3 size: 13 residues. Per germline, CDR1 KGHSH and CDR2 LQKENI. The CDR3 region is CASSPGVADVLTF. The CDR3 nucleotides are TGTGCCAGCTCACCAGGGGTGGCCGACGTCCTGACTTTC.

The V gene is TRBV29-1, the J gene TRBJ2-3; D might be TRBD1 (6 bases). This CDR3 is built from 13 residues. Germline CDR1 is SQVTM and CDR2 is ANQGSEA. The V gene lost 4 bases and the J gene lost 3 bases, with 11 bases spanning the gap. The CDR3 sequence: CSVASGVTDTQYF. CDR3 sequence (DNA): TGCAGCGTTGCCTCAGGGGTTACAGATACGCAGTATTTT.

The genes are TRBV2 and TRBJ2-1; no definite D call. The germline V gene has CDR1 SNHLY and CDR2 FYNNEI. Trimming stripped 1 base from V and 10 bases from J, with 8 bases between. The CDR3 extends over 12 amino acids. The CDR3 nucleotides read TGTGCCAGCAGTGAAGTGGAGAACGAGCAGTTCTTC. Its translation: CASSEVENEQFF.

V and J are TRBV6-5 and TRBJ2-7, with D maybe TRBD2 (5 bases). This CDR3 has 14 residues. Germline loops: CDR1 MNHEY, CDR2 SVGAGI. V lost 6 bases and J 3 bases, leaving 15 bases between the germline ends. This CDR3 is CASSPGLLGYEQYF. In DNA form, the CDR3 reads TGTGCCAGCAGCCCCGGACTCTTAGGCTACGAGCAGTACTTC.

V usage is TRBV5-6 and J usage is TRBJ2-1; 9 nucleotides align to TRBD2. Germline CDR1 SGHDT, CDR2 YYEEEE. CDR3 length: 15 residues. Germline trimming cut 8 bases from V and 6 bases from J; bases unmatched to any gene: 12. The CDR3 DNA sequence: TGTGCCAGTACAATCAGCGGGGGGTTCGTCAATGAGCAGTTCTTC. This sequence encodes CASTISGGFVNEQFF.

The J gene is TRBJ2-1, the V gene TRBV29-1, with D perhaps matching TRBD1 (6 bases). The CDR3 loop spans 13 amino acids. CDR1 and CDR2 from the germline V gene are SQVTM and ANQGSEA. V gave up 5 bases and J gave up 4 bases, with 12 bases separating them. The CDR3 is CSVLTGGYNEQFF. CDR3 sequence (DNA): TGCAGCGTTCTGACAGGCGGGTACAATGAGCAGTTCTTC.

This rearrangement joins TRBV13 to TRBJ2-7; TRBD1 agrees at 9 bases. Trimming took 5 bases from V and 4 from J; bases not matched to a gene: 6. Germline V gene lookup returns CDR1 PRHDT and CDR2 FYEKMQ (reference sequence). CDR3 length: 14 amino acids. The CDR3 bases are TGTGCCAGCAGCCCAACAGGGGGCTCTTACGAGCAGTACTTC. Amino acids: CASSPTGGSYEQYF.

The chain carries TRBV20-1 and TRBJ1-1, with D unresolved. Trimming removed 6 bases at V and 5 bases at J, with 10 bases between. The V gene's germline CDR1 is DFQATT and CDR2 SNEGSKA (reference sequence). This CDR3 spans 11 amino acids. The CDR3 protein is CSATRETEAFF. The DNA of the CDR3 is TGCAGTGCCACTAGGGAGACTGAAGCTTTCTTT.

The CDR3 DNA is TGTGCCAGCAGCTCGACAGGAGTTGGAGAGACCCAGTACTTC. Its protein is CASSSTGVGETQYF. The chain employs TRBV7-7 and TRBJ2-5, with a possible D match to TRBD1 (6 bases). V shed 4 bases and J shed 4 bases, with 13 bases lying between them. The CDR3 has 14 amino acids. Germline CDR1 and CDR2: SSHAT and FNYEAQ (reference sequence).

The V and J genes are TRBV4-1 and TRBJ2-1; no reliable D call. Per germline, CDR1 MGHRA and CDR2 YSYEKL. Trimming shortened V by 4 bases and J by 8 bases, and 18 bases separated the two germline ends. CDR3 length: 15 residues. The CDR3 protein is CASSLGINKADEQFF. CDR3 bases: TGCGCCAGCAGCCTCGGAATAAACAAGGCAGATGAGCAGTTCTTC.

This clonotype was counted a single time. The chain joins TRBV11-2 to TRBJ2-1; 10 nucleotides agree with TRBD2. There are 15 residues in the CDR3. Germline V gives CDR1 SGHAT, CDR2 FQNNGV. J lost 5 bases, V lost 6 bases, and 7 bases had no gene match. CDR3: CASRERGGRNNEQFF. In nucleotides, the CDR3 is TGTGCCAGCAGGGAGCGGGGGGGTCGGAACAATGAGCAGTTCTTC.

This chain connects TRBV7-2 to TRBJ2-7; D not certain. V was shortened by 2 bases and J by 2 bases, with 10 bases between the two germline ends. The CDR3 length is 14 residues. Germline CDR1 and CDR2: SGHTA and FQGNSA. For the CDR3, the DNA is TGTGCCAGCAGCTTAATAGGCGCCACCTACGAGCAGTACTTC. Protein sequence: CASSLIGATYEQYF.

This clonotype was recorded once. The rearrangement uses TRBV5-1 and TRBJ2-5; possible D gene TRBD2, 5 bases. The germline V and J ends were trimmed by 4 bases and 0 bases, with 10 bases remaining between them. The germline CDR1 and CDR2 sequences are SGHRS and YFSETQ. The CDR3 loop spans 14 amino acids. This CDR3 is CASSATGNQETQYF. The DNA for the CDR3 is TGCGCCAGCAGCGCTACGGGGAACCAAGAGACCCAGTACTTC.